This is a list of T cell receptor beta chains from one sample in a study of OX40 agonist ivuxolimab in advanced cancers. Profiling relied on immunoSEQ multiplex PCR, and the TCRdb table lists in-frame clones only, not all of them. This sample has tens of thousands of clones; over 65% occur once, and the top ten carry roughly 2%. The material was CD4+ or CD8+ T cells sorted from blood, obtained in a trial of the OX40 agonist ivuxolimab. These receptors were taken from an adult with an advanced solid tumor such as melanoma, head and neck, liver or kidney cancer. The CDR3 runs from the conserved cysteine through the conserved F or W. D genes are given only for firm matches. Some rows mark clone size as missing; the rest say once, few, many or name a class of expanded clone.

>NA|TRBV15|TRBJ1-2|few|13
CATSSGSGKGYTF
TGTGCCACCAGCAGTGGGTCGGGCAAGGGCTACACCTTC
>TRBD1|TRBV7-9|TRBJ2-5|few|15
CASSFPGTGQETQYF
TGTGCCAGCAGCTTCCCGGGGACAGGCCAAGAGACCCAGTACTTC
>TRBD1|TRBV10-3|TRBJ2-2|few|15
CAISEGTGRPGELFF
TGTGCCATCAGTGAAGGGACAGGAAGGCCCGGGGAGCTGTTTTTT
>NA|TRBV5-1|TRBJ2-3|once|15
CASGQEGPYTDTQYF
TGCGCCAGTGGCCAAGAAGGTCCTTACACAGATACGCAGTATTTT
>TRBD2|TRBV9|TRBJ2-1|NA|17
CASSVATSGIHNNEQFF
TGTGCCAGCAGCGTAGCAACTAGCGGAATACACAACAATGAGCAGTTCTTC
>NA|TRBV4-1|TRBJ2-5|NA|15
CASSQDPPGQETQYF
TGCGCCAGCAGCCAAGATCCCCCAGGGCAAGAGACCCAGTACTTC
>NA|TRBV10-3|TRBJ2-1|NA|14
CAISLQDSYNEQFF
TGTGCCATCAGCCTCCAGGATTCCTACAATGAGCAGTTCTTC
>NA|TRBV5-1|TRBJ2-5|few|13
CASGNNGQETQYF
TGCGCCAGCGGGAACAATGGCCAAGAGACCCAGTACTTC
>NA|TRBV5-1|TRBJ2-3|NA|16
CASSRDGLGSTDTQYF
TGCGCCAGCAGTCGGGACGGACTGGGCAGCACAGATACGCAGTATTTT
>TRBD1|TRBV6-5|TRBJ1-5|NA|16
CASSSPGGYSNQPQHF
TGTGCCAGCAGTTCCCCAGGGGGGTATAGCAATCAGCCCCAGCATTTT
>NA|TRBV28|TRBJ1-1|NA|14
CASKYSTWNTEAFF
TGTGCCAGCAAGTACTCCACCTGGAACACTGAAGCTTTCTTT
>TRBD1|TRBV9|TRBJ1-1|NA|14
CASSATGMNTEAFF
TGTGCCAGCAGCGCGACAGGGATGAACACTGAAGCTTTCTTT
>NA|TRBV28|TRBJ1-4|once|15
CASSTAGAAEEKLFF
TGTGCCAGCAGTACCGCAGGGGCCGCGGAGGAAAAACTGTTTTTT
>NA|TRBV6-5|TRBJ2-1|NA|16
CASSYSTRGTYNEQFF
TGTGCCAGCAGTTACTCGACCCGAGGTACCTACAATGAGCAGTTCTTC
>NA|TRBV11-2|TRBJ2-7|NA|11
CASSLAGEQYF
TGTGCCAGCAGCTTAGCTGGGGAGCAGTACTTC
>NA|TRBV21-1|TRBJ2-7|NA|18
CASSNRRFPGLVNYEQYF
TGTGCCAGCAGCAATCGTAGGTTTCCGGGACTAGTCAACTACGAGCAGTACTTC
>NA|TRBV10-2|TRBJ1-5|NA|12
CASRDTNQPQHF
TGCGCCAGCCGGGACACTAATCAGCCCCAGCATTTT
>NA|TRBV28|TRBJ2-4|NA|15
CASKGSGLAKNIQYF
TGTGCCAGCAAGGGATCGGGGCTAGCCAAAAACATTCAGTACTTC
>TRBD1|TRBV4-1|TRBJ2-5|NA|16
CASSPTGTGGVETQYF
TGCGCCAGCAGCCCGACCGGGACAGGGGGCGTAGAGACCCAGTACTTC
>NA|TRBV7-6|TRBJ2-2|few|18
CASSLQLAGSANTGELFF
TGTGCCAGCAGCTTACAACTGGCGGGCAGCGCGAACACCGGGGAGCTGTTTTTT
>TRBD1|TRBV6-5|TRBJ2-1|NA|12
CATTGIYNEQFF
TGTGCCACGACAGGGATTTACAATGAGCAGTTCTTC
>TRBD1|TRBV6-1|TRBJ1-5|NA|16
CASSERADRVDQPQHF
TGTGCCAGCAGTGAAAGGGCGGACAGGGTGGACCAGCCCCAGCATTTT
>NA|TRBV28|TRBJ2-4|few|12
CASSPSSSIQYF
TGTGCCAGCAGTCCCTCCTCGTCCATTCAGTACTTC
>NA|TRBV6-5|TRBJ2-1|NA|14
CASREPDRYNEQFF
TGTGCCAGCAGAGAACCCGACAGGTACAATGAGCAGTTCTTC
>NA|TRBV2|TRBJ1-5|few|12
CASQGGNQPQHF
TGTGCCAGCCAGGGTGGTAATCAGCCCCAGCATTTT
>NA|TRBV6-5|TRBJ2-1|NA|15
CASSLRAISYNEQFF
TGTGCCAGCAGTCTAAGGGCTATTTCCTACAATGAGCAGTTCTTC
>TRBD2|TRBV7-9|TRBJ2-1|NA|17
CASSPLAGGGGTTEQFF
TGTGCCAGCAGCCCACTAGCGGGTGGCGGAGGAACCACTGAGCAGTTCTTC
>TRBD1|TRBV27|TRBJ1-2|NA|14
CASSLGQGAIGYTF
TGTGCCAGCAGTTTAGGTCAGGGGGCTATTGGCTACACCTTC
>TRBD1|TRBV7-9|TRBJ1-1|NA|11
CASSPDRGAFF
TGTGCCAGCAGCCCCGACAGGGGGGCTTTCTTT
>TRBD2|TRBV19|TRBJ2-2|once|16
CASSSPSGRTIGELFF
TGTGCCAGTAGCTCCCCTAGCGGGAGGACGATCGGGGAGCTGTTTTTT
>TRBD1|TRBV7-8|TRBJ2-3|NA|14
CASSFGTGSDTQYF
TGTGCCAGCAGCTTCGGGACAGGGTCAGATACGCAGTATTTT
>TRBD1|TRBV6-6|TRBJ1-4|NA|14
CASRPGQTNEKLFF
TGTGCCAGCAGGCCGGGACAGACTAATGAAAAACTGTTTTTT
>TRBD1|TRBV5-6|TRBJ1-4|NA|16
CASSPRRGDRDEKLFF
TGTGCCAGCAGCCCTCGAAGAGGGGACAGGGATGAAAAACTGTTTTTT
>NA|TRBV4-1|TRBJ1-5|once|17
CASSSIGGRSWDQPQHF
TGCGCCAGCAGCTCCATCGGGGGGCGATCTTGGGATCAGCCCCAGCATTTT
>NA|TRBV28|TRBJ1-5|NA|16
CASSFYGSIYNQPQHF
TGTGCCAGCAGTTTTTATGGCAGCATTTACAATCAGCCCCAGCATTTT
>NA|TRBV19|TRBJ2-2|NA|14
CASSIVRGTGELFF
TGTGCCAGTAGTATAGTAAGGGGAACCGGGGAGCTGTTTTTT
>TRBD1|TRBV19|TRBJ1-2|few|15
CASSMGTGIGYGYTF
TGTGCCAGTAGTATGGGGACAGGGATCGGCTATGGCTACACCTTC
>NA|TRBV7-2|TRBJ1-1|once|14
CASSPRGMNTEAFF
TGTGCCAGCAGCCCGAGGGGCATGAACACTGAAGCTTTCTTT
>TRBD1|TRBV6-1|TRBJ1-2|NA|14
CASSSPGQVYGYTF
TGTGCCAGCAGTTCGCCGGGACAGGTTTATGGCTACACCTTC
>NA|TRBV7-9|TRBJ2-3|once|15
CASSSGLAGGDTQYF
TGTGCCAGCAGCTCGGGGCTAGCCGGCGGTGATACGCAGTATTTT
>TRBD2|TRBV27|TRBJ2-1|NA|16
CASRTGTSGSYNEQFF
TGTGCCAGCAGAACAGGGACTAGCGGGAGCTACAATGAGCAGTTCTTC
>TRBD2|TRBV18|TRBJ2-3|NA|15
CASSQVAGSTDTQYF
TGTGCCAGCTCACAGGTAGCGGGTAGCACAGATACGCAGTATTTT
>TRBD2|TRBV29-1|TRBJ2-4|NA|13
CSVDPRLAGIQYF
TGCAGCGTTGACCCAAGACTAGCAGGCATTCAGTACTTC
>TRBD1|TRBV19|TRBJ1-5|NA|14
CASSGTGKGQPQHF
TGTGCCAGTAGTGGGACAGGGAAGGGCCAGCCCCAGCATTTT
>NA|TRBV6-1|TRBJ1-5|NA|14
CASTTTGPNQPQHF
TGTGCCAGCACCACCACAGGACCCAATCAGCCCCAGCATTTT
>NA|TRBV10-3|TRBJ2-6|few|17
CAIMASVFRPGANVLTF
TGTGCCATCATGGCTAGCGTCTTTCGGCCTGGGGCCAACGTCCTGACTTTC
>TRBD1|TRBV27|TRBJ1-5|NA|15
CASSFRQGSNQPQHF
TGTGCCAGCAGTTTTAGACAGGGGAGCAATCAGCCCCAGCATTTT
>NA|TRBV7-2|TRBJ2-1|NA|16
CASSLVPVYAYNEQFF
TGTGCCAGCAGCTTAGTTCCGGTCTACGCCTACAATGAGCAGTTCTTC
>TRBD2|TRBV12-5|TRBJ2-1|NA|20
CASGSILGLAGGPLHNEQFF
TGTGCTAGTGGGTCTATATTGGGACTAGCGGGAGGGCCATTGCACAATGAGCAGTTCTTC
>NA|TRBV28|TRBJ1-3|NA|16
CASSTGSSSRGNTIYF
TGTGCCAGCAGTACTGGGTCTTCGAGTCGCGGAAACACCATATATTTT
>TRBD1|TRBV10-3|TRBJ2-7|NA|11
CASQGAYEQYF
TGTGCCTCCCAGGGGGCCTACGAGCAGTACTTC
>TRBD2|TRBV7-7|TRBJ2-5|few|17
CASSPRTSGEIQETQYF
TGTGCTAGCAGCCCACGGACTAGCGGGGAAATCCAAGAGACCCAGTACTTC
>TRBD1|TRBV28|TRBJ1-1|NA|15
CASRTGTALNTEAFF
TGTGCCAGCAGAACCGGGACAGCTCTGAACACTGAAGCTTTCTTT
>TRBD1|TRBV6-1|TRBJ2-1|NA|16
CASSESGQGARGEQFF
TGTGCCAGCAGTGAATCCGGACAGGGGGCGAGGGGTGAGCAGTTCTTC